Listed below are T cell receptor beta chains from one sample, sequenced in a study of glioma-infiltrating T cells after dendritic cell vaccination. Measured with immunoSEQ multiplex PCR; TCRdb has only the in-frame clones, and not every one. Among 80,000 to 100,000 clones, around 80% were seen once, and the ten largest hold 4.5% to 5.5%. The sample in question was blood, obtained after dendritic cell vaccination. These receptors came from a human donor with glioblastoma. Both conserved end residues are part of each CDR3. The D gene is left open where the match is weak. Size tells how often a clone was seen (once, few, many) or the class of an expanded clone, and some rows leave it out.

CDR3 length	clone size	V gene	D gene	J gene	CDR3 protein	CDR3 DNA
16	-	TRBV5-4	TRBD2	TRBJ2-1	CASSFAGGPSYNEQFF	TGTGCCAGCAGCTTCGCGGGGGGGCCCTCCTACAATGAGCAGTTCTTC
16	-	TRBV28	-	TRBJ2-1	CASSPVLGVSYNEQFF	TGTGCCAGCAGCCCCGTTCTAGGCGTTTCCTACAATGAGCAGTTCTTC
18	-	TRBV7-3	TRBD2	TRBJ2-3	CASSFSGGNPSSTDTQYF	TGTGCCAGCAGCTTTAGCGGGGGGAACCCATCTAGCACAGATACGCAGTATTTT
12	-	TRBV30	TRBD1	TRBJ1-1	CAWNNRGTEAFF	TGTGCCTGGAACAACAGGGGTACTGAAGCTTTCTTT
11	-	TRBV2	-	TRBJ2-4	CASSRDSTQYF	TGTGCCAGCAGCCGCGACAGTACTCAGTACTTC
15	-	TRBV5-4	TRBD1	TRBJ1-1	CASSKQTGLNTEAFF	TGTGCCAGCAGCAAGCAGACAGGGTTGAACACTGAAGCTTTCTTT
13	-	TRBV9	-	TRBJ2-2	CASSRTPFGELFF	TGTGCCAGCAGCCGGACACCATTCGGGGAGCTGTTTTTT
14	once	TRBV29-1	-	TRBJ2-2	CSVGTAANTGELFF	TGCAGCGTTGGGACAGCCGCGAACACCGGGGAGCTGTTTTTT
15	-	TRBV21-1	-	TRBJ2-7	CASSKDPRRSYEQYF	TGTGCCAGCAGCAAAGATCCGAGGAGAAGCTACGAGCAGTACTTC
15	-	TRBV30	TRBD2	TRBJ2-7	CAWSPLAGVSYEQYF	TGTGCCTGGAGTCCACTAGCGGGGGTTTCCTACGAGCAGTACTTC
18	-	TRBV19	TRBD2	TRBJ2-1	CASSIPRPGLVYYNEQFF	TGTGCCAGTAGTATCCCTCGACCGGGACTAGTTTACTACAATGAGCAGTTCTTC
16	-	TRBV9	TRBD2	TRBJ2-3	CASSVESGGGTDTQYF	TGTGCCAGCAGCGTAGAATCGGGAGGCGGCACAGATACGCAGTATTTT
21	-	TRBV7-3	TRBD2	TRBJ2-7	CASSELTGGASGKFRFYEQYF	TGTGCCAGCAGCGAACTGACGGGGGGGGCTAGCGGGAAATTCCGCTTTTACGAGCAGTACTTC
17	few	TRBV5-4	TRBD2	TRBJ2-7	CASSSPKWSGGAYEQYF	TGTGCCAGCAGCTCCCCTAAGTGGAGCGGGGGGGCATACGAGCAGTACTTC
12	-	TRBV2	TRBD1	TRBJ1-2	CASSRDRAGYTF	TGTGCCAGCAGCCGAGACAGGGCGGGCTACACCTTC
14	-	TRBV19	-	TRBJ1-4	CASRSQAGGEKLFF	TGTGCCAGTAGGTCGCAGGCGGGTGGTGAAAAACTGTTTTTT
15	few	TRBV4-2	-	TRBJ1-1	CASSQEGQGHTEAFF	TGTGCCAGCAGCCAAGAGGGGCAGGGCCACACTGAAGCTTTCTTT
15	-	TRBV5-1	TRBD2	TRBJ2-7	CASSLSTGGTYEQYF	TGCGCCAGCAGCTTGAGTACGGGGGGGACCTACGAGCAGTACTTC
16	-	TRBV10-1	-	TRBJ1-1	CASSATGYNWNTEAFF	TGCGCCAGCAGTGCCACAGGGTATAACTGGAACACTGAAGCTTTCTTT
15	-	TRBV6-5	TRBD1	TRBJ1-2	CASRAIDRGHGGYTF	TGTGCCAGCAGGGCAATCGACAGGGGGCACGGAGGCTACACCTTC